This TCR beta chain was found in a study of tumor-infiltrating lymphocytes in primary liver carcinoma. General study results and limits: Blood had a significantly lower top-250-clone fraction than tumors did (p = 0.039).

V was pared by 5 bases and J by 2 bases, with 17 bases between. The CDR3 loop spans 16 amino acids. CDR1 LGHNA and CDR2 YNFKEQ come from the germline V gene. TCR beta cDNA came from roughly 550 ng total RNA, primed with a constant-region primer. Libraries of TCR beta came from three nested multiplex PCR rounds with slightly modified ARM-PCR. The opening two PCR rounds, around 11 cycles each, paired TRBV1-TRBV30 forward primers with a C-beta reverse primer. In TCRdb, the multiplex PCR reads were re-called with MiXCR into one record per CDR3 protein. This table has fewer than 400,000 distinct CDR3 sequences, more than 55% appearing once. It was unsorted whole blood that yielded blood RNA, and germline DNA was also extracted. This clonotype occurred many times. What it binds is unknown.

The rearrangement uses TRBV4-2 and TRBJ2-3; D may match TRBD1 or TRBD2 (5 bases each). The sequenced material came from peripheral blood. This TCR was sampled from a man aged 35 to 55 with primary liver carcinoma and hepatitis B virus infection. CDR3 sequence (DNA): TGTGCCAGCAGCACGACACCGGGACCGAACACAGATACGCAGTATTTT. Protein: CASSTTPGPNTDTQYF.